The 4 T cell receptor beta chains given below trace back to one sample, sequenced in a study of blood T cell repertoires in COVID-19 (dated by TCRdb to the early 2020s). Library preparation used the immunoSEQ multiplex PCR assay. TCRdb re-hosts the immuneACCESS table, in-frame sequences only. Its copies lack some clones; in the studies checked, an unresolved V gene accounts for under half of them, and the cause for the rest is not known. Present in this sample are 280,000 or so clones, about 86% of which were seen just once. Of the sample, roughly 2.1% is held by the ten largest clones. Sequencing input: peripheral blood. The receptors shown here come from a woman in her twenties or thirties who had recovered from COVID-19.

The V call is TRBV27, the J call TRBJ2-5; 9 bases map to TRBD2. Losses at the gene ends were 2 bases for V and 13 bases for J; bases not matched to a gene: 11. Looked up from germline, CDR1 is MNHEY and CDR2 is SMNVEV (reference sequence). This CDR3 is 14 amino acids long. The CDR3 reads CASSLTAGGPYGYF. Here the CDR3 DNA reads TGTGCCAGCAGTTTAACGGCGGGAGGGCCTTACGGGTACTTC.

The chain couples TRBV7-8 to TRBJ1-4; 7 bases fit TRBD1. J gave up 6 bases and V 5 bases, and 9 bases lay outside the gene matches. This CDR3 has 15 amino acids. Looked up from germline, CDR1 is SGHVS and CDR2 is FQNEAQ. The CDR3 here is CASSGQGEWYEKLFF. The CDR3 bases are TGTGCCAGCAGCGGGCAGGGGGAGTGGTATGAAAAACTGTTTTTT.

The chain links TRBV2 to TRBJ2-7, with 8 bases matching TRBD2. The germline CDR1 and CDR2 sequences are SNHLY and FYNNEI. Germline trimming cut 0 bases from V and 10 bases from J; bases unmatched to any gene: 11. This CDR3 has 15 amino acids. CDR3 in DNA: TGTGCCAGCAGTGAAGCCGGGGGGGGCCAGGGTTCCCAGTACTTC. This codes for CASSEAGGGQGSQYF.

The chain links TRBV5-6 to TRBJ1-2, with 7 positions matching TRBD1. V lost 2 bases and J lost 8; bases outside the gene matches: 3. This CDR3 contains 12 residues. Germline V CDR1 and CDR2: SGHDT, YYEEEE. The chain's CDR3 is CASSLRGRGYTF. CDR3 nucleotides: TGTGCCAGCAGCTTAAGGGGGCGAGGCTACACCTTC.